Below, 24 T cell receptor beta chains from the same sample are listed, as sequenced in a study of T cells in Graves' hyperthyroidism and ophthalmopathy. The investigators amplified TCR beta CDR3 regions from RNA transcripts. The HTBI set primed first-round TCR CDR3 RT-PCR. In TCRdb, the multiplex PCR reads were re-called with MiXCR into one record per CDR3 protein. The repertoire holds under 400,000 distinct CDR3 sequences, with around 14% as singletons. The specimen sequenced was blood. Every receptor here comes from a woman between 18 and 29 years old with Graves' hyperthyroidism that later progressed to Graves' ophthalmopathy.

The chain recombines TRBV27 with TRBJ2-7; D is unclear. V dropped 5 bases and J dropped 1 base, with 12 bases sitting between them. CDR3 size: 14 residues. Germline CDR1 reads MNHEY; CDR2 reads SMNVEV (reference sequence). The CDR3 region is CASSPSSPSYEQYF. DNA for the CDR3: TGTGCCAGCAGTCCCTCATCCCCGTCCTACGAGCAGTACTTC.

This clonotype came up many times. The chain employs TRBV20-1 and TRBJ2-1; a weak D match, TRBD2 (6 bases). The CDR3 is 16 amino acids. In germline, CDR1 is DFQATT, CDR2 SNEGSKA (reference sequence). The V end lost 6 bases, the J end lost 4 bases, and 22 bases lay between the germline ends. CDR3 coding DNA: TGCAGTGCCTATAACCACCTAGCGCCTACATACAATGAGCAGTTCTTC. Translation gives CSAYNHLAPTYNEQFF.

The count of this clonotype is one. The chain is built from TRBV13 and TRBJ2-7; 11 bases line up with TRBD1. Trimming removed 6 bases from V and 6 bases from J; junction bases left unmatched: 10. Germline V gene data show CDR1 as PRHDT and CDR2 as FYEKMQ (reference sequence). CDR3 length equals 15 residues. As DNA, the CDR3 is TGTGCCAGCAGGAGCCGCCGAGGACAGGGGGCCGAGCAGTACTTC. Protein product: CASRSRRGQGAEQYF.

The gene calls are TRBV11-2 and TRBJ1-6; D is unclear. Per germline, CDR1 SGHAT and CDR2 FQNNGV. CDR3 length: 15 residues. With 7 bases removed from V and 7 bases from J, the gap between germline ends came to 17 bases. CDR3 amino acids: CASTQRPFSNSPLHF. CDR3 sequence (DNA): TGTGCCAGCACCCAGAGACCGTTCAGCAATTCACCCCTCCACTTT.

The J gene is TRBJ2-3, the V gene TRBV7-8, with D possibly TRBD1 on 5 matching bases. The CDR3 has 13 residues. Trimming took off 5 bases at V and 6 bases at J, with 12 bases between the two ends. Germline assignment: CDR1 SGHVS and CDR2 FQNEAQ. CDR3 coding DNA: TGTGCCAGCAGCCCCCCAGGGTACGATACGCAGTATTTT. This encodes CASSPPGYDTQYF. Looking up the rest from reference TRBV7-8 and TRBJ2-3 gives the full variable domain: GAGVSQSPRYKVAKRGQDVALRCDPISGHVSLFWYQQALGQGPEFLTYFQNEAQLDKSGLPSDRFFAERPEGSVSTLKIQRTQQEDSAVYLCASSPPGYDTQYFGPGTRLTVL.

The sample holds many counts of this clonotype. The chain links TRBV7-2 to TRBJ1-1; 8 bases match TRBD1. CDR1 and CDR2 (germline): SGHTA, FQGNSA. The CDR3 covers 15 residues. Trimming at V came to 5 bases and at J to 1 base, leaving 6 bases not matched to a gene. CDR3 in amino acids: CASSPPGGRNTEAFF. The CDR3 nucleotides read TGTGCCAGCAGCCCCCCAGGGGGCCGGAACACTGAAGCTTTCTTT.

This clonotype was detected a few times. The rearrangement uses TRBV4-2 and TRBJ2-1; 14 bases fit TRBD2. The V and J ends lost 4 bases and 0 bases, in that order; junction bases with no gene match: 2. The CDR3 consists of 17 residues. Germline V CDR1 and CDR2: LGHNA, YNFKEQ. The CDR3 DNA sequence: TGTGCCAGCAGCCGTGGGACTAGCGGGAGCTCCTACAATGAGCAGTTCTTC. It is translated as CASSRGTSGSSYNEQFF.

The chain has TRBV20-1 and TRBJ2-1; D is uncertain. This CDR3 contains 12 residues. Deletions cut 5 bases from V and 12 bases from J, with 17 bases between. Germline CDR1 DFQATT, CDR2 SNEGSKA (reference sequence). This chain's CDR3 is CSASIRPRGQFF. In nucleotides, the CDR3 is TGCAGTGCTTCCATTCGCCCCCGAGGGCAGTTCTTC.

This clonotype was seen many times. The chain is built from TRBV2 and TRBJ2-7, with 8 bases identical to TRBD2. Trimming removed 6 bases from V and 2 bases from J; junction bases left unmatched: 12. The germline V gene has CDR1 SNHLY and CDR2 FYNNEI. This CDR3 is 16 amino acids long. This CDR3 reads CASSERAGGPTYEQYF. The CDR3 DNA reads as TGTGCCAGCAGCGAAAGGGCGGGGGGACCGACCTACGAGCAGTACTTC.

This clonotype appeared many times. This chain joins TRBV18 and TRBJ1-2; 9 positions match TRBD1. Germline trimming cut 5 bases from V and 6 bases from J; bases unmatched to any gene: 4. The CDR3 spans 13 residues. Germline values: CDR1 KGHSH, CDR2 LQKENI. CDR3 sequence reads: CASSTRDRDGYTF. In DNA, the CDR3 is TGTGCCAGCTCAACGCGGGACAGGGATGGCTACACCTTC.

The chain is built from TRBV15 and TRBJ1-2; D perhaps matches TRBD1 (5 bases). The CDR3 contains 14 residues. Germline CDR1 LNHNV, CDR2 YYDKDF (reference sequence). Trimming took off 1 base at V and 2 bases at J, with 8 bases between the two ends. The chain's CDR3 is CATSRAGPNYGYTF. The CDR3 DNA follows: TGTGCCACCAGCAGAGCGGGACCGAACTATGGCTACACCTTC. Complete variable domain (other parts from reference TRBV15 and TRBJ1-2): DAMVIQNPRYQVTQFGKPVTLSCSQTLNHNVMYWYQQKSSQAPKLLFHYYDKDFNNEADTPDNFQSRRPNTSFCFLDIRSPGLGDTAMYLCATSRAGPNYGYTFGSGTRLTVV.

This rearrangement joins TRBV30 to TRBJ2-5, with D perhaps matching TRBD1 (6 bases). This CDR3 comprises 15 residues. V shed 0 bases and J shed 5 bases, with 16 bases lying between them. Germline CDR1 reads GTSNPN; CDR2 reads SVGIG (reference sequence). The CDR3, as DNA: TGTGCCTGGAGTGTAACCGACAGGCGAGGGGAGACCCAGTACTTC. Translating gives CAWSVTDRRGETQYF.

There are many counts of this clonotype. CDR3 amino acids: CASSILAGAYEQYF. The CDR3 nucleotides are TGTGCCAGCAGCATACTAGCGGGAGCCTACGAGCAGTACTTC. The chain recombines TRBV7-2 with TRBJ2-7; 11 positions match TRBD2. V gave up 5 bases and J gave up 2 bases; unmatched junction bases: 2. In germline, CDR1 is SGHTA, CDR2 FQGNSA. This CDR3 is 14 amino acids long.

This clonotype was detected only a few times. The V and J genes are TRBV27 and TRBJ2-2; no reliable D call. V was pared by 4 bases and J by 7 bases, with 13 bases between. Germline CDR1 MNHEY, CDR2 SMNVEV (reference sequence). The CDR3 consists of 14 residues. The chain's CDR3 is CASSSMDGIGELFF. CDR3 DNA sequence: TGTGCCAGCAGTTCGATGGACGGTATCGGGGAGCTGTTTTTT.

This clonotype showed up many times. The chain is built from TRBV2 and TRBJ1-1; TRBD1 might be the D (5 bases). The CDR3 covers 15 residues. The V end lost 2 bases, the J end lost 7 bases, and 17 bases lay between the germline ends. Germline CDR1 SNHLY, CDR2 FYNNEI. In DNA form, the CDR3 reads TGTGCCAGCAGTGAAATGTCGGTTCGGGGGATTGAAGCTTTCTTT. This codes for CASSEMSVRGIEAFF.

This clonotype was counted many times. The chain couples TRBV7-2 to TRBJ2-3; 10 nucleotides agree with TRBD2. The germline gives CDR1 SGHTA, CDR2 FQGNSA. Trimming took 5 bases from V and 11 from J; bases not matched to a gene: 16. The CDR3 length is 16 residues. This CDR3 reads CASSARGLAGGLEQYF. CDR3 DNA sequence: TGTGCCAGCAGCGCCCGGGGGTTAGCGGGAGGTCTGGAGCAGTATTTT.

This clonotype was detected ten times or more. The chain carries TRBV6-5 and TRBJ1-1, with 7 nucleotides matching TRBD1. Germline values: CDR1 MNHEY, CDR2 SVGAGI. The CDR3 covers 16 residues. J was trimmed by 7 bases and V by 0 bases; bases with no gene match: 11. CDR3 region: CASSYSSRGRKGEAFF. DNA for the CDR3: TGTGCCAGCAGTTACTCGAGCAGGGGGAGGAAAGGTGAAGCTTTCTTT.

This clonotype occurred a few times. V usage is TRBV6-1 and J usage is TRBJ2-2; the D is unclear. Germline CDR1 is MNHNS and CDR2 is SASEGT. V lost 5 bases and J lost 2, with 12 bases in between. CDR3 length equals 15 residues. This chain's CDR3 is CASSQNPSNTGELFF. The CDR3 coding sequence is TGTGCCAGCAGTCAAAACCCGAGTAACACCGGGGAGCTGTTTTTT.

This clonotype was found a few times. V and J are TRBV27 and TRBJ2-5, with D possibly TRBD2 on 6 matching bases. The CDR3 runs 15 residues. V was shortened by 6 bases and J by 5 bases, with 19 bases between the two germline ends. The germline V gene has CDR1 MNHEY and CDR2 SMNVEV (reference sequence). The DNA for the CDR3 is TGTGCCAGCAGATTCGTTGGAGGGAACCTGGAGACCCAGTACTTC. Translated: CASRFVGGNLETQYF.

Concerning this clonotype: A much larger clonotype is one base distant, so this may be a read error. V gene TRBV20-1 combines with J gene TRBJ2-3, with D perhaps matching TRBD1 (6 bases). The CDR3 totals 14 residues. Germline assignment: CDR1 DFQATT and CDR2 SNEGSKA (reference sequence). Here the CDR3 DNA reads TGCAGTGCTAGTCCCTGGAACGCGACAGGTACGCAGTATTTT. The encoded protein is CSASPWNATGTQYF.

This clonotype was observed many times. J is TRBJ2-2 and V is TRBV28, with TRBD1 matching 8 bases. Germline V CDR1 and CDR2: MDHEN, SYDVKM. The CDR3 consists of 17 residues. J lost 4 bases, V lost 6 bases, and 13 bases had no gene match. As DNA, the CDR3 is TGTGCCAGCAGACTGCAGGGGGCGAGTCTCGGCACCGGGGAGCTGTTTTTT. Protein sequence: CASRLQGASLGTGELFF.

On this clonotype itself: Being one base from a much bigger clone, this may be a read error. Since no conserved phenylalanine or tryptophan closes the CDR3, a read error is the likely cause. The chain joins TRBV18 to TRBJ2-1; 8 positions agree with TRBD2. CDR3 length equals 16 residues. Germline V gene lookup returns CDR1 KGHSH and CDR2 LQKENI. The trim removed 4 bases at V and 4 bases at J, leaving 9 bases unmatched. The chain's CDR3 is CASSQSSGTLYNEQFL. The CDR3 DNA follows: TGTGCCAGCTCACAAAGTAGCGGGACTTTATACAATGAGCAGTTCCTC.

This chain links TRBV3-1 with TRBJ2-1; D ambiguous. Germline V gene data show CDR1 as LGHDT and CDR2 as YNNKEL (reference sequence). With 0 bases removed from V and 5 bases from J, the gap between germline ends came to 8 bases. The CDR3 runs to 14 residues. The CDR3, as DNA: TGTGCCAGCAGCCAAGAATGGCCAAACAATGAGCAGTTCTTC. Amino acid sequence: CASSQEWPNNEQFF.

This clonotype was observed at least ten times. CDR3 sequence (DNA): TGTGCCAGCAGCCTTTGGGACGGCGGGGAGCAGTACTTC. Translated, it gives CASSLWDGGEQYF. The V and J genes are TRBV27 and TRBJ2-7; possibly TRBD1 or TRBD2 for D (5 bases each). The V gene lost 6 bases and the J gene lost 7 bases, with 16 bases spanning the gap. Germline values: CDR1 MNHEY, CDR2 SMNVEV (reference sequence). The CDR3 loop spans 13 amino acids.